A single TCR beta chain is shown here with its context. There is no known antigen for this receptor. Nothing much larger sits one base from this clone, and base qualities are not available. The data were produced on an Illumina HiSeq 2500. TCR beta libraries were prepared by quantitative 5'-RACE with molecular barcodes. On the study's bioinformatics: A new computational method, built on a probabilistic model of VDJ rearrangement, was used to identify disease-linked TCR variants. Starting from the raw public reads, TCRdb applied fastp trimming at Q25, assembled clones with MiXCR and retained in-frame beta chains. Rows matching on CDR3 protein sequence are summarized as one entry with the most common DNA and genes. The V and J calls and clone size are TCRdb's, not the authors'. In this sample the table shows 300,000 to 400,000 distinct CDR3 sequences, approximately 22% of which occur a single time. Of the sample, about an eighth is held by the ten largest clones.

The CDR3, from cysteine to phenylalanine, totals 17 residues. CDR3 DNA is the only sequence kept; it has 51 bases, read in frame from the first base. The junction shows trimming of 2 bases on V and 0 bases on J, and the gene matches do not reach 4 bases of it. Via the germline V gene, CDR1 is MNHEY and CDR2 SVGAGI. The data belong to a study of CD8 T cells in ankylosing spondylitis (TCRdb year 2017). As for the study more broadly: The study profiled T cell receptor beta repertoires in healthy donors and ankylosing spondylitis patients to find disease-linked TCR variants. The full study cohort was made up of 25 to 30 ankylosing spondylitis patients and 95 to 130 healthy donors. Peripheral blood was sampled, and synovial fluid was also collected from ankylosing spondylitis patients. Overall study results and their limits: A TCR beta motif made up of several highly homologous amino acid variants appeared to be characteristic of blood from ankylosing spondylitis patients. The disease-linked clones showed a CD8+ phenotype and occurred at relatively low frequencies in peripheral blood. Some motif variants had previously been reported in the synovial fluid and blood of reactive arthritis patients, which suggests shared mechanisms of disease initiation. The disease-linked clones were reported to be significantly enriched in matched synovial fluid samples from ankylosing spondylitis patients.

The chain joins TRBV6-5 to TRBJ2-3; the central 11 bases match TRBD2. Material for sequencing was blood, either unsorted or a sorted T cell fraction (not recorded which). This sequence originates from a male donor with ankylosing spondylitis or in good health (not recorded which). The CDR3 region reads CASSYGVAGGSTDTQYF. The nucleotide sequence is TGTGCCAGCAGTTACGGAGTAGCGGGGGGGAGCACAGATACGCAGTATTTT.